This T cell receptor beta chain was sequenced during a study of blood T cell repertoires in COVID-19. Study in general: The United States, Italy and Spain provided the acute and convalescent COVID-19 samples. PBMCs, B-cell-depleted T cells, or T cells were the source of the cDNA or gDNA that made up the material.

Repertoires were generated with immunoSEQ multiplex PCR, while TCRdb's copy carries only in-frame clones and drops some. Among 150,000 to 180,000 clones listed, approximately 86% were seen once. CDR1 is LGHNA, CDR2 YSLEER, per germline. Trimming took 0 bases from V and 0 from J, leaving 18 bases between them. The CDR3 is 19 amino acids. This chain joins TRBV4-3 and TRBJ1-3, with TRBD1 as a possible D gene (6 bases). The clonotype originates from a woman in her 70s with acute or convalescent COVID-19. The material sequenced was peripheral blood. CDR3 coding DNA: TGCGCCAGCAGCCAAGATATCGGGTCAGGGGACCCCTCTGGAAACACCATATATTTT. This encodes CASSQDIGSGDPSGNTIYF.